This is a list of T cell receptor beta chains from one sample in a study of blood T cell repertoires in COVID-19. Sequencing was performed with immunoSEQ multiplex PCR; in TCRdb, only in-frame clones are kept and a portion is missing. The table records hundreds of thousands of clones, more than 85% of them present only once. Sequenced material: peripheral blood. The origin of the receptors is a man in his 70s with acute or convalescent COVID-19. Each CDR3 is given with its conserved first and last residue. Fields, in order: J gene, D gene, clone size, V gene, CDR3 protein, CDR3 DNA. The D gene is left open where the match is weak. A clone size is listed for some rows: how often the clone was seen (once, few, many), or a class if it is expanded.

>TRBJ2-1|NA|NA|TRBV28
CASSLRGKNEQFF
TGTGCCAGCAGTTTACGGGGAAAGAATGAGCAGTTCTTC
>TRBJ2-7|NA|NA|TRBV28
CASGLRPPGQYF
TGTGCCAGCGGTTTAAGGCCGCCAGGGCAGTACTTC
>TRBJ2-1|TRBD2|once|TRBV2
CASSVIAGGPNEQFF
TGTGCCAGCAGTGTGATAGCGGGAGGGCCCAATGAGCAGTTCTTC
>TRBJ1-1|TRBD1|NA|TRBV5-1
CASSLRQGFGPEAFF
TGCGCCAGCAGCCTAAGACAGGGGTTCGGCCCTGAAGCTTTCTTT
>TRBJ2-5|NA|NA|TRBV6-5
CASRSPSLGQETQYF
TGTGCCAGCAGGAGTCCTAGCCTAGGGCAAGAGACCCAGTACTTC
>TRBJ1-1|NA|NA|TRBV19
CASSIVKGPGEAFF
TGTGCCAGTAGTATCGTGAAGGGGCCGGGTGAAGCTTTCTTT
>TRBJ2-3|TRBD1|NA|TRBV11-2
CASAGTGAEDTQYF
TGTGCCAGCGCCGGGACAGGGGCAGAGGATACGCAGTATTTT
>TRBJ2-1|NA|once|TRBV5-1
CASSVMDGDEQFF
TGCGCCAGCAGCGTGATGGACGGGGATGAGCAGTTCTTC
>TRBJ2-7|TRBD2|NA|TRBV7-8
CASSSLAGVVSPIYEQYF
TGTGCCAGCAGCTCACTAGCGGGAGTCGTATCACCAATCTACGAGCAGTACTTC
>TRBJ1-6|TRBD1|NA|TRBV19
CASTDFAGTGGPPLHF
TGTGCCAGTACCGACTTCGCCGGGACAGGGGGACCACCCCTCCACTTT
>TRBJ1-2|NA|NA|TRBV14
CASSRGGIVTGYTF
TGTGCCAGCAGCCGTGGGGGGATAGTAACTGGCTACACCTTC
>TRBJ1-2|NA|once|TRBV7-2
CASSSPYRRGYGYTF
TGTGCCAGCAGCTCACCCTACCGGAGAGGGTATGGCTACACCTTC
>TRBJ2-3|NA|NA|TRBV18
CASSTLSGHTDTQYF
TGTGCCAGCTCGACGCTTAGCGGTCACACAGATACGCAGTATTTT
>TRBJ2-7|NA|NA|TRBV7-6
CASSLAGEGGDEQYF
TGTGCCAGCAGCTTAGCGGGAGAGGGAGGAGACGAGCAGTACTTC
>TRBJ2-5|NA|NA|TRBV6-2/TRBV6-3
CASSPRTEETQYF
TGTGCCAGCAGTCCCCGGACAGAAGAGACCCAGTACTTC
>TRBJ2-7|NA|NA|TRBV28
CASSFRLKSSYEQYF
TGTGCCAGCAGTTTCAGGTTGAAATCTTCCTACGAGCAGTACTTC
>TRBJ2-1|TRBD2|once|TRBV20-1
CSASLAGGGDNEQFF
TGCAGTGCTAGTCTGGCGGGAGGGGGGGACAATGAGCAGTTCTTC
>TRBJ2-7|NA|NA|TRBV6-5
CASSYSRGGYEQYF
TGTGCCAGCAGTTACTCGAGAGGAGGGTACGAGCAGTACTTC
>TRBJ1-2|NA|NA|TRBV3-1/TRBV3-2
CASSRRQGDGYTF
TGTGCCAGCAGTCGACGGCAGGGCGATGGCTACACCTTC
>TRBJ2-3|TRBD1|NA|TRBV11-3
CASSMTGQGLGDTQYF
TGTGCCAGCAGCATGACGGGACAGGGGCTGGGAGATACGCAGTATTTT
>TRBJ1-4|NA|NA|TRBV5-5
CASSPRTNRANEKLFF
TGTGCCAGCAGCCCGAGAACCAACAGGGCGAACGAAAAACTGTTTTTT
>TRBJ2-1|NA|NA|TRBV4-3
CASSQGVGSMTGVGNEQFF
TGCGCCAGCAGCCAAGGGGTTGGGTCTATGACGGGAGTGGGGAATGAGCAGTTCTTC
>TRBJ1-1|NA|NA|TRBV10-2
CASSESQAKNTEAFF
TGCGCCAGCAGTGAGTCACAGGCCAAGAACACTGAAGCTTTCTTT
>TRBJ2-3|TRBD2|NA|TRBV19
CASSKLAGGTDTQYF
TGTGCCAGTAGTAAGCTAGCGGGGGGCACAGATACGCAGTATTTT
>TRBJ1-2|TRBD1|NA|TRBV6-5
CASSRQGVEGYTF
TGTGCCAGCAGTCGCCAGGGGGTGGAGGGCTACACCTTC
>TRBJ2-5|TRBD1|NA|TRBV23-1
CASSQGILPGQGQETQYF
TGCGCCAGCAGTCAAGGGATTCTACCGGGACAGGGTCAAGAGACCCAGTACTTC
>TRBJ1-2|NA|NA|TRBV7-8
CASSSRPRTRDNSIYGYTF
TGTGCCAGCAGCTCCAGGCCTAGAACCAGGGACAACTCAATCTATGGCTACACCTTC
>TRBJ2-1|NA|NA|TRBV4-3
CASSQDGGLGGREQFF
TGCGCCAGCAGCCAAGACGGGGGATTGGGGGGTAGGGAGCAGTTCTTC
>TRBJ2-1|NA|NA|TRBV28
CASSGGPGIKQFF
TGTGCCAGCAGTGGGGGCCCGGGCATAAAGCAGTTCTTC